This T cell receptor beta chain was obtained from a study of T cells after yellow fever vaccination. The CDR3 is 15 residues long. Trimming stripped 1 base from V and 1 base from J, with 10 bases between. CDR1 SGHNT and CDR2 YYREEE come from the germline V gene (reference sequence). TCRdb reprocessed the 5' RACE reads via MiXCR and lists one record per CDR3 protein. This table holds approximately 70,000 distinct CDR3 sequences, around 7.1% found once. In this sample, this clonotype turned up many times. The antigen remains undetermined. The study, taken as a whole, reports: Though weaker, the secondary response peaked faster, on day 5 versus 15. Contaminating bulk clonotypes could be abundant in FACS-sorted repertoires. Most clones from primary vaccination were detected again post-booster (roughly 96% CD4, 88% CD8).

The rearrangement joins TRBV5-4 to TRBJ2-3; D perhaps matches TRBD2 (5 bases). This sequence was found in a man between 18 and 29 years old who received the YFV17D yellow fever vaccine. The sequencing here drew on CD8+ T cells sorted from PBMCs, taken 10 days after the first yellow fever vaccination. The CDR3 protein is CASSLSGVRTDTQYF. CDR3 DNA sequence: TGTGCCAGCAGCTTGTCCGGGGTTCGCACAGATACGCAGTATTTT.